This T cell receptor beta chain appears in the sequencing data of a study of blood T cells in healthy people across ages. This clonotype was seen only a few times. What it recognizes is unknown. In terms of origin and age, donors were healthy Caucasian individuals from Russia aged roughly 6 to 95. The length of the CDR3 is 15 residues. V was cut by 1 base and J by 4 bases, with 11 bases left in between. Germline CDR1 and CDR2: SGHTA and FQGTGA. Sample-barcoded 5' priming and a J-beta primer mix drove a second PCR of roughly 6 to 12 cycles. From the 5' RACE reads, TCRdb called clonotypes with MiXCR, one entry per CDR3 protein. This table holds over 600,000 distinct CDR3 sequences, around 50% found once. Study-level findings and limits: Roughly linear declines in TCR beta diversity per million T cells occurred with age. One million T cells yielded diversity estimates that were considered underestimates.

The sequence came from an elderly man in good health. Material: blood. V is TRBV7-3 and J is TRBJ2-1; possible D gene TRBD2, 5 bases. The CDR3 bases are TGTGCCAGCAGCTTAATTCCCAGAGGGTACAATGAGCAGTTCTTC. Amino acid sequence: CASSLIPRGYNEQFF. The complete variable domain, with remaining parts taken from reference TRBV7-3 and TRBJ2-1, reads GAGVSQTPSNKVTEKGKYVELRCDPISGHTALYWYRQSLGQGPEFLIYFQGTGAADDSGLPNDRFFAVRPEGSVSTLKIQRTERGDSAVYLCASSLIPRGYNEQFFGPGTRLTVL.